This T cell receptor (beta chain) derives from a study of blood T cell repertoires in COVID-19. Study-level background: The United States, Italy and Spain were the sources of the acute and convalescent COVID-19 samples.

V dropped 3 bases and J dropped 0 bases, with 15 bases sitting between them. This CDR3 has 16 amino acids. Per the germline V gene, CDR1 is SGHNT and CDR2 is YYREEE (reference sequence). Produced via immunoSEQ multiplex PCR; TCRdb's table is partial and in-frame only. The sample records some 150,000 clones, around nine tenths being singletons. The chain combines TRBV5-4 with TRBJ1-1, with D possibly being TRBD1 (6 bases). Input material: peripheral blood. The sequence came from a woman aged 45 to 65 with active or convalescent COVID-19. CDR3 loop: CASSSPGGSMNTEAFF. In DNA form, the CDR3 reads TGTGCCAGCAGCTCCCCGGGGGGCAGTATGAACACTGAAGCTTTCTTT.